Listed below are T cell receptor beta chains from one sample, sequenced in a study of OX40 agonist ivuxolimab in advanced cancers. Libraries were prepared by immunoSEQ multiplex PCR; TCRdb keeps only in-frame clonotypes and omits some of them. The data contain roughly 54,000 clones, roughly 81% of them singletons. The specimen was CD4+ or CD8+ T cells sorted from blood, collected in a trial of the OX40 agonist ivuxolimab. The receptors derive from an adult with an advanced solid tumor such as melanoma, head and neck, liver or kidney cancer. Each CDR3 is given with its conserved first and last residue. The order of the fields is D gene, J gene, clone size, V gene, CDR3 protein, CDR3 DNA. The D gene is left open where the match is weak. The size field is filled for only some rows; it gives once, few, many or a size class.

>.|TRBJ2-1|.|TRBV10-1
CASSEGHPLNEQFF
TGCGCCAGCAGTGAAGGACACCCGTTAAATGAGCAGTTCTTC
>.|TRBJ2-2|.|TRBV7-9
CASSLDRLRDTGELFF
TGTGCCAGCAGCTTGGATAGGCTCCGGGACACCGGGGAGCTGTTTTTT
>TRBD2|TRBJ2-2|.|TRBV15
CATSRDRGGRDTGELFF
TGTGCCACCAGCAGAGATCGGGGCGGGAGGGACACCGGGGAGCTGTTTTTT
>TRBD1|TRBJ1-3|.|TRBV5-4
CASSITGGNRNTIYF
TGTGCCAGCAGCATTACAGGGGGCAATAGAAACACCATATATTTT
>TRBD1|TRBJ2-1|.|TRBV18
CASSPGQGVSYNEQFF
TGTGCCAGCTCACCGGGGCAGGGGGTATCCTACAATGAGCAGTTCTTC
>TRBD1|TRBJ1-2|.|TRBV5-1
CASSRGTGTYGYTF
TGCGCCAGCAGCCGTGGGACAGGGACCTATGGCTACACCTTC
>.|TRBJ1-2|once|TRBV27
CASSLSSWQDYGYTF
TGTGCCAGCAGTTTATCGAGTTGGCAGGACTATGGCTACACCTTC
>.|TRBJ2-5|.|TRBV9
CARIKRGGETQYF
TGTGCCAGAATAAAGAGGGGGGGAGAGACCCAGTACTTC
>.|TRBJ2-2|.|TRBV9
CASSLINAVGGTGELFF
TGTGCCAGCAGCTTAATCAACGCGGTGGGTGGCACCGGGGAGCTGTTTTTT
>.|TRBJ1-2|.|TRBV27
CASRTILRGRHDYGYTF
TGTGCCAGCAGGACTATTCTACGGGGGCGTCACGACTATGGCTACACCTTC
>TRBD1|TRBJ2-3|.|TRBV5-1
CASSLGQGATTDTQYF
TGCGCCAGCAGCTTGGGACAGGGGGCTACAACAGATACGCAGTATTTT
>.|TRBJ1-6|.|TRBV11-2
CASSSHQNSPLHF
TGTGCCAGCAGCTCTCACCAGAATTCACCCCTCCACTTT
>.|TRBJ2-3|.|TRBV28
CASSSLMAQYF
TGTGCCAGCAGTTCCCTCATGGCGCAGTATTTT
>TRBD1|TRBJ1-1|.|TRBV6-5
CASILRQGVAFF
TGTGCCAGCATTCTGCGACAGGGGGTAGCTTTCTTT
>TRBD2|TRBJ2-1|.|TRBV11-2
CASSSGTTDNEQFF
TGTGCCAGCAGCTCAGGGACTACGGACAATGAGCAGTTCTTC
>.|TRBJ2-5|.|TRBV19
CASRKSGEETQYF
TGTGCCAGTAGGAAATCGGGGGAAGAGACCCAGTACTTC
>.|TRBJ1-5|.|TRBV19
CASRPDRSYSNQPQHF
TGTGCCAGTAGACCGGACCGGTCTTATAGCAATCAGCCCCAGCATTTT
>.|TRBJ1-5|once|TRBV7-2
CASSPGGSSNQPQHF
TGTGCCAGCAGCCCCGGGGGTAGTAGCAATCAGCCCCAGCATTTT
>TRBD1|TRBJ2-5|.|TRBV28
CASSSKDRGKAGVETQYF
TGTGCCAGCAGTTCAAAGGACAGGGGGAAAGCTGGAGTAGAGACCCAGTACTTC
>.|TRBJ1-1|.|TRBV6-5
CASRPDSGLPTEAFF
TGTGCCAGCAGGCCGGATTCTGGACTGCCCACTGAAGCTTTCTTT
>.|TRBJ2-7|.|TRBV5-1
CASSLAVGTSSYEQYF
TGCGCCAGCAGCTTGGCCGTTGGTACGAGCTCCTACGAGCAGTACTTC
>TRBD2|TRBJ2-2|.|TRBV6-5
CASSRGTKNTGELFF
TGTGCCAGCAGCCGCGGGACTAAGAACACCGGGGAGCTGTTTTTT
>.|TRBJ1-1|.|TRBV28
CASRGVGHTEAFF
TGTGCCAGCAGGGGAGTGGGACACACTGAAGCTTTCTTT
>TRBD2|TRBJ2-1|.|TRBV9
CASSVEMSGSLIHEQFF
TGTGCCAGCAGCGTAGAGATGAGCGGGAGTTTAATCCATGAGCAGTTCTTC
>.|TRBJ1-2|.|TRBV25-1
CASSESTIGGSYGYTF
TGTGCCAGCAGTGAATCTACCATAGGGGGTAGCTATGGCTACACCTTC
>TRBD1|TRBJ1-2|.|TRBV5-6
CASSRDLQGASNYGYTF
TGTGCCAGCAGCCGCGATCTACAGGGGGCTTCTAACTATGGCTACACCTTC
>.|TRBJ1-4|.|TRBV16
CASSQDGASLFF
TGTGCCAGCAGCCAAGACGGCGCCTCGCTGTTTTTT
>TRBD2|TRBJ2-3|.|TRBV5-6
CASSGTGGSGRTDTQYF
TGTGCCAGCAGCGGAACGGGAGGTAGCGGGAGGACAGATACGCAGTATTTT
>TRBD1|TRBJ2-2|.|TRBV27
CASTSTGSTGELFF
TGTGCCAGCACCTCGACAGGGAGTACCGGGGAGCTGTTTTTT
>TRBD1|TRBJ2-2|.|TRBV5-6
CASSTGTVNTGELFF
TGTGCCAGCAGCACAGGGACAGTAAACACCGGGGAGCTGTTTTTT
>.|TRBJ2-6|.|TRBV9
CASSADIRAGAGANVLTF
TGTGCCAGCAGCGCGGACATCAGGGCAGGGGCCGGGGCCAACGTCCTGACTTTC
>TRBD1|TRBJ1-1|.|TRBV5-1
CASSRGTDNTEAFF
TGCGCCAGCAGCCGGGGGACAGACAACACTGAAGCTTTCTTT
>.|TRBJ1-6|.|TRBV14
CASSTGHSPLHF
TGTGCCAGCAGCACGGGGCATTCACCCCTCCACTTT
>.|TRBJ1-2|.|TRBV28
CASSLSPYGYTF
TGTGCCAGCAGTTTATCCCCTTATGGCTACACCTTC
>.|TRBJ1-1|.|TRBV19
CASSITGFWAEAFF
TGTGCCAGTAGTATCACAGGGTTCTGGGCTGAAGCTTTCTTT
>.|TRBJ1-1|.|TRBV19
CASSRRQDGTEAFF
TGTGCCAGTAGTCGAAGACAGGACGGGACCGAAGCTTTCTTT
>.|TRBJ2-5|.|TRBV10-1
CASSENIRETQYF
TGTGCCAGCAGTGAGAATATAAGAGAGACCCAGTACTTC
>TRBD2|TRBJ2-1|.|TRBV18
CASSETSGGVNEQFF
TGTGCCAGCTCAGAGACTAGCGGAGGGGTCAATGAGCAGTTCTTC
>.|TRBJ2-2|.|TRBV5-4
CASSLVLGMNTGELFF
TGTGCCAGCAGCTTGGTACTGGGGATGAACACCGGGGAGCTGTTTTTT
>.|TRBJ2-1|once|TRBV5-6
CASSFDLGTSPEQFF
TGTGCCAGCAGCTTCGATCTCGGGACTTCCCCCGAGCAGTTCTTC
>.|TRBJ2-2|.|TRBV27
CASSFEYRVPGELFF
TGTGCCAGCAGTTTTGAATACAGGGTCCCCGGGGAGCTGTTTTTT
>.|TRBJ2-2|few|TRBV18
CASSPNTGELFF
TGTGCCAGCTCACCAAACACCGGGGAGCTGTTTTTT
>TRBD1|TRBJ2-7|.|TRBV5-4
CASSSKTGSYEQYF
TGTGCCAGCAGCTCAAAGACAGGGTCTTACGAGCAGTACTTC
>TRBD1|TRBJ1-6|.|TRBV4-2
CASSQDIRGREYNSPLHF
TGTGCCAGCAGCCAAGATATCAGGGGGCGGGAGTATAATTCACCCCTCCACTTT
>.|TRBJ2-7|.|TRBV6-6
CASSLRQRHSYEQYF
TGTGCCAGCAGTTTACGACAGCGACATTCCTACGAGCAGTACTTC
>.|TRBJ1-2|.|TRBV11-2
CASSSQADYGYTF
TGTGCCAGCAGCTCTCAGGCTGACTATGGCTACACCTTC
>.|TRBJ2-7|.|TRBV6-1
CASGDTGTPSYEQYF
TGTGCCAGCGGCGATACCGGGACACCCTCCTACGAGCAGTACTTC
>TRBD1|TRBJ2-2|.|TRBV6-6
CASRTGGPGELFF
TGTGCCAGCCGGACAGGGGGTCCCGGGGAGCTGTTTTTT
>.|TRBJ1-2|.|TRBV2
CASKSVGTNYGYTF
TGTGCCAGCAAGTCAGTTGGGACTAACTATGGCTACACCTTC
>.|TRBJ1-4|few|TRBV4-1
CASSQETATYEKLFF
TGCGCCAGCAGCCAAGAGACAGCTACCTATGAAAAACTGTTTTTT
>TRBD1|TRBJ2-7|few|TRBV6-1
CASRNRGTSYEQYF
TGTGCCAGCAGGAACAGGGGGACCTCCTACGAGCAGTACTTC
>.|TRBJ1-1|.|TRBV7-8
CASSPRRGDTEAFF
TGTGCCAGCAGTCCCCGCCGGGGGGACACTGAAGCTTTCTTT
>.|TRBJ2-7|few|TRBV7-8
CASSTSRRSKSYEQYF
TGTGCCAGCAGCACCTCCCGTAGGTCCAAGTCCTACGAGCAGTACTTC
>.|TRBJ2-1|.|TRBV12-5
CASGFNFDYNEQFF
TGTGCTAGTGGTTTCAATTTCGATTACAATGAGCAGTTCTTC
>.|TRBJ1-3|few|TRBV28
CASQVYGSSSGNTIYF
TGTGCCAGCCAAGTTTATGGGAGTAGCTCTGGAAACACCATATATTTT
>TRBD2|TRBJ2-3|.|TRBV19
CASSRLAGEGDTQYF
TGTGCCAGTAGTAGGTTAGCGGGAGAAGGAGATACGCAGTATTTT
>TRBD1|TRBJ1-4|.|TRBV6-1
CASSEYAGQTNEKLFF
TGTGCCAGCAGTGAGTATGCGGGACAGACTAATGAAAAACTGTTTTTT
>.|TRBJ1-6|.|TRBV30
CAWSVEWGGNSPLHF
TGTGCCTGGAGTGTCGAATGGGGCGGCAATTCACCCCTCCACTTT